Listed below are T cell receptor beta chains from one sample, sequenced in a study of blood T cell repertoires in COVID-19. The data were produced by immunoSEQ multiplex PCR, yet TCRdb's version contains in-frame clones alone and is incomplete. The sample records about 100,000 clones, 85% to 95% being singletons. Sequencing was carried out using peripheral blood. The receptors were sampled from a man aged 50 to 59 with active COVID-19. Both conserved end residues are part of each CDR3. A D gene is named only where the DNA matches it firmly.

v_call	d_call	j_call	cdr3_nt	cdr3_aa
TRBV28	.	TRBJ1-5	TGTGCCAGCAGTTTCTATAGCAATCAGCCCCAGCATTTT	CASSFYSNQPQHF
TRBV24-1	.	TRBJ1-2	TGTGCCACCAGTGATTCGGGCAGGGTTGACGGCTACACCTTC	CATSDSGRVDGYTF
TRBV11-2	.	TRBJ2-1	TGTGCCAGCAGCTTAGTGAGGCAGGGGCAAAAACTAAATGAGCAGTTCTTC	CASSLVRQGQKLNEQFF
TRBV19	TRBD2	TRBJ2-1	TGTGCCAGTAGTACGCGGGAGCTATACAATGAGCAGTTCTTC	CASSTRELYNEQFF
TRBV6-4	TRBD1	TRBJ2-1	TGTGCCAGCAGTCTAGGACAGGGGGCTTCTGAGCAGTTCTTC	CASSLGQGASEQFF
TRBV2	TRBD1	TRBJ2-7	TGTGCCAGCAGGGGACAGAACTACGAGCAGTACTTC	CASRGQNYEQYF
TRBV9	TRBD2	TRBJ2-1	TGTGCCAGCAGCGGGACTAGCGGACGCTACAATGAGCAGTTCTTC	CASSGTSGRYNEQFF
TRBV28	.	TRBJ1-2	TGTGCCAGCAGTTTATCGAACTATGGCTACACCTTC	CASSLSNYGYTF
TRBV5-5	.	TRBJ1-6	TGTGCCAGCAGCTTGGGAGGACAGAGTAGGGTATCACCCCTCCACTTT	CASSLGGQSRVSPLHF
TRBV7-9	TRBD1	TRBJ2-1	TGTGCCAGCAGCCTCCCAACCAGGGGGCGGGATGAGCAGTTCTTC	CASSLPTRGRDEQFF